A selection of T cell receptor beta chains follows, all from one sample in a study of spatial heterogeneity in lung cancer. MiXCR, applied by TCRdb to the 5' RACE reads, yields one record per CDR3 protein. The data hold approximately 21,000 distinct CDR3 sequences, with approximately 3% observed a single time. Sequences were derived from PBMCs, sampled at surgery. The receptors here all came from a female donor with early-stage non-small cell lung cancer. Each CDR3 is given with its conserved first and last residue. A D gene is named only where the DNA matches it firmly. Not all rows give a size; the values are once, few, many and, for expanded clones, a class.

TRBV18,TRBD1,TRBJ2-7,many,TGTGCCAGCTCACCACGAGACAGGGCATATGAGCAGTACTTC,CASSPRDRAYEQYF
TRBV29-1,-,TRBJ2-1,many,TGCAGCGTTGACCATGAGCAGTTCTTC,CSVDHEQFF
TRBV2,TRBD1,TRBJ1-4,-,TGTGCCAGCAGTTACGGGACAGGGGTTTTGACTAATGAAAAACTGTTTTTT,CASSYGTGVLTNEKLFF
TRBV30,-,TRBJ2-1,medium-sized,TGTGCCTGGGGTCCCGATTTCAAGGGAAACAATGAGCAGTTCTTC,CAWGPDFKGNNEQFF
TRBV9,-,TRBJ1-1,many,TGTGCCAGCAGCGAAGGGCCGAACACTGAAGCTTTCTTT,CASSEGPNTEAFF
TRBV27,-,TRBJ1-1,many,TGTGCCAGCAGTCTCTCGGGACGGCGCACTGAAGCTTTCTTT,CASSLSGRRTEAFF
TRBV11-2,TRBD2,TRBJ2-3,medium-sized,TGTGCCAGCAGCTCACGACTAGCGGGAGCGGGAGATACGCAGTATTTT,CASSSRLAGAGDTQYF
TRBV9,-,TRBJ1-1,many,TGTGCCAGCAGCGTAGATAACAGGGAAGACACTGAAGCTTTCTTT,CASSVDNREDTEAFF
TRBV24-1,-,TRBJ2-1,many,TGTGCCACCAGTGACACCGGGAGCCCAAGCTCCTACAATGAGCAGTTCTTC,CATSDTGSPSSYNEQFF
TRBV2,TRBD2,TRBJ2-1,many,TGTGCCAGCAGCCCAAAGGTAGCGGGAGCTTTGGATGAGCAGTTCTTC,CASSPKVAGALDEQFF
TRBV29-1,TRBD2,TRBJ2-2,medium-sized,TGCAGCGTCCGCCTTACTAGCGGATGGAACACCGGGGAGCTGTTTTTT,CSVRLTSGWNTGELFF
TRBV7-8,-,TRBJ1-2,many,TGTGCCAGCAGCCGACCCACAGGAGGCTACACCTTC,CASSRPTGGYTF
TRBV28,-,TRBJ2-6,many,TGTGCCAGCAGTCCCGCGGAGTGGGGTCGCTCTGGGGCCAACGTCCTGACTTTC,CASSPAEWGRSGANVLTF
TRBV5-5,-,TRBJ2-3,many,TGTGCCAGCAGCCCGGGCGACACAGATACGCAGTATTTT,CASSPGDTDTQYF
TRBV7-9,TRBD2,TRBJ2-1,many,TGTGCCAGCAGCTTATGGGGACTAAATGAAGATGAGCAGTTCTTC,CASSLWGLNEDEQFF
TRBV7-9,-,TRBJ1-6,many,TGTGCCAGCAGCTTAGATGCAGAGGTCCGTTCACCCCTCCACTTT,CASSLDAEVRSPLHF
TRBV5-1,TRBD2,TRBJ2-2,many,TGCGCCAGCAGCTTACGGACTAGCGGGAGCGGGAACACCGGGGAGCTGTTTTTT,CASSLRTSGSGNTGELFF
TRBV10-3,-,TRBJ2-3,many,TGTGCCATCAGGAGGGTAGCGACTGACACAGATACGCAGTATTTT,CAIRRVATDTDTQYF
TRBV19,TRBD1,TRBJ1-2,-,TGTGCCAGTAGTCCAGGACAGGGGGCGTATGGCTACACCTTC,CASSPGQGAYGYTF
TRBV24-1,-,TRBJ2-1,many,TGTGCCACCAGTGAGACAGGAGACAATGAGCAGTTCTTC,CATSETGDNEQFF
TRBV29-1,TRBD1,TRBJ1-1,medium-sized,TGCAGCGTCGAAGGGGGCGGCACTGAAGCTTTCTTT,CSVEGGGTEAFF
TRBV11-2,TRBD2,TRBJ2-2,many,TGTGCCAGCAGCCCCGGGACTAGCGGGATGCTCAGGGCCGGGGAGCTGTTTTTT,CASSPGTSGMLRAGELFF